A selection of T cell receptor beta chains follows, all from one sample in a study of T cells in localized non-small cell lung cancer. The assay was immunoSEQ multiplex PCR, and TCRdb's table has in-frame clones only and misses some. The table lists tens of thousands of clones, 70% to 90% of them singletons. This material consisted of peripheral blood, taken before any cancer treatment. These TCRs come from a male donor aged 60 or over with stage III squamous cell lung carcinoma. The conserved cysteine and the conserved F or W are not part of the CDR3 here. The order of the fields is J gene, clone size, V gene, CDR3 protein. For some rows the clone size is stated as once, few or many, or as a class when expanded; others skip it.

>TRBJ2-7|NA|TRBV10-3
ATDRGQGTYEQY
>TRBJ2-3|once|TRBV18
ASSPGSDTQY
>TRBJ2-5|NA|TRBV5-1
ASSLPTSSQETQY
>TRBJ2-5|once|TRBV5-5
ASSPARIQETQY
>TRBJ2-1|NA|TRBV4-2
ASSQEGLAGDDEQF
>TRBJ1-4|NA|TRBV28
ASSSTGTVALGNEKLF
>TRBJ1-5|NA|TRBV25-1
ASSASLNQPQH
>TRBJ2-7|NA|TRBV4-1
ASSQDSSRGQGY
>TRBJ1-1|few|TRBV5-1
ASSRTGDTEAF
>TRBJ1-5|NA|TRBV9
ASSVGQGYQPQH
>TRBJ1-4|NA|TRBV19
ASSPPLGGLEEKLF
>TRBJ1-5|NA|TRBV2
ASSDFSGGDQPQH
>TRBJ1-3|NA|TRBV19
ASSMDRASGNTIY
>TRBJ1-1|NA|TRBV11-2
ASSSGRNTEAF
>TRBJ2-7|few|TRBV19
ASSIRDSSYEQY
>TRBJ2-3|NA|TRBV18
ASSPTGSSTDTQY
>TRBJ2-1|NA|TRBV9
ASSPSRGLAGGWEQF
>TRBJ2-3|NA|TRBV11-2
ASSLSYTDTQY
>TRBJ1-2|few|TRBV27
ASSFEGNYGYT
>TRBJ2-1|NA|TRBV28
ASSLRGHNEQF
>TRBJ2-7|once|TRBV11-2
ASSRDRPQFSSYEQY